The next 2 T cell receptor beta chains were all read from a single sample in a study of molecular identifiers for immune sequencing clone quantification. TCRdb fed the PCR reads into MiXCR, producing one record per CDR3 protein. The sample carries about 320,000 distinct CDR3 sequences, roughly a quarter recorded once. Sequenced input: naive CD8+ T cells from blood, with Jurkat cell RNA spiked in. Regarding subset: FACS-sorted CD8+CD4-CCR7+CD45RA+ naive T cells. These receptors all stem from a human donor in good health. Some libraries in this study had Jurkat cell RNA spiked in.

Concerning this clonotype: A single base separates this from a much larger clone, so it may be a read error. The chain joins TRBV20-1 to TRBJ2-7, with TRBD1 identical over 7 bases. CDR3 size: 13 residues. The V segment lost 1 base and the J segment 2 bases; nucleotides outside the gene matches: 2. Germline CDR1 and CDR2: DFQATT and SNEGSKA (reference sequence). The CDR3 loop is CSARAGTAYEQYF. For the CDR3, the DNA is TGCAGTGCTAGAGCTGGGACAGCCTACGAGCAGTACTTC.

This clonotype has at least ten counts. The CDR3 DNA reads as TGTGCCAGCAGCTTTACAGGGGACTACACTGAAGCTTTCTTT. It yields the protein CASSFTGDYTEAFF. The chain uses TRBV7-9 and TRBJ1-1; 7 bases fit TRBD1. The CDR3 totals 14 residues. Germline CDR1 reads SEHNR; CDR2 reads FQNEAQ (reference sequence). Losses at the gene ends were 3 bases for V and 3 bases for J; bases not matched to a gene: 4.